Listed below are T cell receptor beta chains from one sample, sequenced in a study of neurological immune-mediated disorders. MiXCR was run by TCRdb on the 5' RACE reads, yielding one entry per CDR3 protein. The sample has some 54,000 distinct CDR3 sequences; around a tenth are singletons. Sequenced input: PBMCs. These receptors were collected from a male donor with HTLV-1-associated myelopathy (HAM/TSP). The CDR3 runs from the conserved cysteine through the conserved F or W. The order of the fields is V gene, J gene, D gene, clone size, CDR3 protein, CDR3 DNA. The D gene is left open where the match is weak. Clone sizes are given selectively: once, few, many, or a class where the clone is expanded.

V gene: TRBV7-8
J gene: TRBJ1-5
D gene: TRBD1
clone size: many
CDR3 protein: CASSLGQARRPQHF
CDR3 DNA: TGTGCCAGCAGCTTGGGACAGGCTCGGCGGCCCCAGCATTTT

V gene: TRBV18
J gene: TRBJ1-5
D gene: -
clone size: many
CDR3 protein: CASSPRGRESNQPQHF
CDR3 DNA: TGTGCCAGCTCACCACGGGGCAGGGAAAGCAATCAGCCCCAGCATTTT

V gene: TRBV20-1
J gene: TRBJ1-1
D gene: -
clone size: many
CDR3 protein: CSARDTQGLTEAFF
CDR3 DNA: TGCAGTGCTAGAGACACACAGGGTCTAACTGAAGCTTTCTTT

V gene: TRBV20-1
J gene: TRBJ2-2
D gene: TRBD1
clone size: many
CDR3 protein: CSAGDRVRTGELFF
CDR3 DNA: TGCAGTGCTGGGGACAGGGTCAGAACCGGGGAGCTGTTTTTT

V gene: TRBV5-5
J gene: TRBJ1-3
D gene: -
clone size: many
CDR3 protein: CASSKTAAGNTIYF
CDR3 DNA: TGTGCCAGCAGCAAGACAGCTGCTGGAAACACCATATATTTT

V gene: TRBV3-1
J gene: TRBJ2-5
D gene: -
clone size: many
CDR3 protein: CASSPAGEETQYF
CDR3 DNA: TGTGCCAGCAGCCCGGCGGGTGAAGAGACCCAGTACTTC

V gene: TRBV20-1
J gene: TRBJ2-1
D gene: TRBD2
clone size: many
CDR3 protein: CSASARAGGPLGEQFF
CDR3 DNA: TGCAGTGCTAGTGCCCGAGCGGGGGGGCCGCTTGGTGAGCAGTTCTTC

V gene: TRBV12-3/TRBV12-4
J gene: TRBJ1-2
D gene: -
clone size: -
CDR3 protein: CASTFSPTPNGYTF
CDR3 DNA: TGTGCCAGCACCTTTTCCCCAACCCCGAATGGCTACACCTTC

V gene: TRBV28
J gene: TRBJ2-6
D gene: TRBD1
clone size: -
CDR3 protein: CASSLSLGQGSGAKVLTF
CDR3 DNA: TGTGCCAGTAGTTTATCCCTAGGACAGGGCTCTGGGGCCAAGGTCCTGACTTTC

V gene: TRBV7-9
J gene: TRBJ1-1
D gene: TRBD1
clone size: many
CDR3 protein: CASSQTGIENTEAFF
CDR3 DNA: TGTGCCAGCAGCCAGACAGGGATTGAGAACACTGAAGCTTTCTTT

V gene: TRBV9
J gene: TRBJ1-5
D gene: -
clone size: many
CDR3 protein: CASSVAPTGEPQHF
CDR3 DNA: TGTGCCAGCAGCGTAGCACCAACAGGCGAACCCCAGCATTTT

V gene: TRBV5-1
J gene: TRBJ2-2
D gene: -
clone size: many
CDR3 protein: CASSLSPGDSGELFF
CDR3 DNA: TGCGCCAGCAGCTTGTCGCCAGGGGACTCCGGGGAGCTGTTTTTT

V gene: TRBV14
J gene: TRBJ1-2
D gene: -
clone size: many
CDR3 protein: CASSQGGTTGYTF
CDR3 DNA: TGTGCCAGCAGCCAAGGAGGGACAACGGGCTACACCTTC

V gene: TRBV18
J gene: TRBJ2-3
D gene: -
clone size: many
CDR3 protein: CASSPRADTQYF
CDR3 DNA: TGTGCCAGCTCACCCAGGGCGGATACGCAGTATTTT

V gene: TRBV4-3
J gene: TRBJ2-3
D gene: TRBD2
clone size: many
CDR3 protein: CASSQGGGTTDTQYF
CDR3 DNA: TGCGCCAGCAGCCAAGGCGGGGGGACCACAGATACGCAGTATTTT

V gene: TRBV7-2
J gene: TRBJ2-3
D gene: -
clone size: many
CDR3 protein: CASSRGAITDTQYF
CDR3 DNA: TGTGCCAGCAGCCGTGGGGCTATCACAGATACGCAGTATTTT

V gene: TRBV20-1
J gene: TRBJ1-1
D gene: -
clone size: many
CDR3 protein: CSAKRRQVNTEAFF
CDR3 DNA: TGCAGTGCCAAAAGACGGCAGGTGAACACTGAAGCTTTCTTT

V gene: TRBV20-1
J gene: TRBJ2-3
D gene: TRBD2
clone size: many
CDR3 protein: CSARPSGGADTQYF
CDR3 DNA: TGCAGTGCTAGACCCTCGGGGGGTGCAGATACGCAGTATTTT

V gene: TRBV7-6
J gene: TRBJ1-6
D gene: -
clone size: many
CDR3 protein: CASSLEGSSYNSPLHF
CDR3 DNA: TGTGCCAGCAGCTTGGAGGGGAGCTCCTATAATTCACCCCTCCACTTT

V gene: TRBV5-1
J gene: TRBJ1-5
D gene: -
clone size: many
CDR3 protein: CASSFIGLGPQHF
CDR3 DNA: TGCGCCAGCAGCTTCATAGGGCTAGGGCCCCAGCATTTT

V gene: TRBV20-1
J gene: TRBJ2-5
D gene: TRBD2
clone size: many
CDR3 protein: CSARGGAGLETQYF
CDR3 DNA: TGCAGTGCTAGGGGGGGAGCGGGGTTAGAGACCCAGTACTTC

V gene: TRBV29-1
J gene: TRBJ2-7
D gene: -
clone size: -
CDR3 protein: CSGGQCVYYEQYF
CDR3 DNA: TGCAGCGGTGGACAGTGTGTGTACTACGAGCAGTACTTC

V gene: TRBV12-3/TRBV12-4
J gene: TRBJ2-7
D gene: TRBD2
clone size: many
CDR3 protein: CASSPRGGSYEQYF
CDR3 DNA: TGTGCCAGCAGTCCCCGCGGGGGCTCCTACGAGCAGTACTTC

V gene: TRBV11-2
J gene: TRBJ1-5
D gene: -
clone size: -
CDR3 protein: CASSLALNQPQHF
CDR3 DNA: TGTGCCAGCAGCTTAGCTCTAAATCAGCCCCAGCATTTT

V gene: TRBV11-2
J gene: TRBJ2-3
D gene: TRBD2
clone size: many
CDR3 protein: CASSLTSGGGARTDTQYF
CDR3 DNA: TGTGCCAGCAGCTTAACTAGCGGGGGGGGGGCCCGCACAGATACGCAGTATTTT

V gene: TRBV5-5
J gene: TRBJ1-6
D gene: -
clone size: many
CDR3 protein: CASSAISIHNSPLHF
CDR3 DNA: TGTGCCAGCAGCGCCATCAGTATCCATAATTCACCCCTCCACTTT

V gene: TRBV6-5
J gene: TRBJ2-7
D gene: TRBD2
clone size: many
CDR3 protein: CASSSGGGVNEQYF
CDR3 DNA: TGTGCCAGCAGTAGCGGGGGGGGAGTCAACGAGCAGTACTTC

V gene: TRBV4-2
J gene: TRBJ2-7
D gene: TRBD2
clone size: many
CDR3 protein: CASSEGLAGFYEQYF
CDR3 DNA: TGTGCCAGCAGCGAAGGACTAGCGGGATTTTACGAGCAGTACTTC

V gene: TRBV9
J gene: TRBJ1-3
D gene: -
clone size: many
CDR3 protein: CASSPRTDGNTIYF
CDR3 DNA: TGTGCCAGCAGCCCCAGGACTGATGGAAACACCATATATTTT

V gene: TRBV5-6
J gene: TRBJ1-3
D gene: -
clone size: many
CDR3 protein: CASSLGQLIGNTIYF
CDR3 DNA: TGTGCCAGCAGCTTGGGACAGCTGATCGGAAACACCATATATTTT

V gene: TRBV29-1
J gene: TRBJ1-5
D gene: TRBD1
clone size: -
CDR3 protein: CSVDRDRGTPPQHF
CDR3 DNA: TGCAGCGTGGACCGGGACAGGGGAACTCCGCCCCAGCATTTT

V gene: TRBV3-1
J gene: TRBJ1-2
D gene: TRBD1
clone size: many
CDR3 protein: CASSQAPRSRGTNYGYTF
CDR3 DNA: TGTGCCAGCAGCCAAGCCCCCCGTTCCAGGGGGACTAACTATGGCTACACCTTC

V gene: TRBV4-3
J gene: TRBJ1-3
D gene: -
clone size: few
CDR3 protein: CASSQGGGTGNTIYF
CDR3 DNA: TGCGCCAGCAGCCAGGGAGGAGGGACTGGAAACACCATATATTTT

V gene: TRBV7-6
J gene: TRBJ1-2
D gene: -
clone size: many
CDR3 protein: CASSFTGLYGYTF
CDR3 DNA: TGTGCCAGCAGCTTTACAGGGCTCTATGGCTACACCTTC

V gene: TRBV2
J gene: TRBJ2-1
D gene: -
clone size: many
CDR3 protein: CASSNQRLNEQFF
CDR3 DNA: TGTGCCAGCAGTAACCAGCGGCTCAATGAGCAGTTCTTC

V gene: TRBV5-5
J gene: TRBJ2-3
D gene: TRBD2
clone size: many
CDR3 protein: CASSQTSGGTDTQYF
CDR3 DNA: TGTGCCAGCAGCCAGACTAGCGGGGGAACAGATACGCAGTATTTT

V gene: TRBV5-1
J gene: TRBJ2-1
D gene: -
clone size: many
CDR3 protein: CASSAGTYLRNEQFF
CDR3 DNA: TGCGCCAGCAGCGCCGGGACTTACCTACGCAATGAGCAGTTCTTC

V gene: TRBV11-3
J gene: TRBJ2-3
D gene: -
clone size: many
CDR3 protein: CASSFGGSTDTQYF
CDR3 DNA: TGTGCCAGCAGCTTTGGCGGTAGCACAGATACGCAGTATTTT

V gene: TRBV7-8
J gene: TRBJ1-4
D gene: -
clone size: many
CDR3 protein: CASSLMESKTEKLFF
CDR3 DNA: TGTGCCAGCAGCTTAATGGAGAGTAAGACTGAAAAACTGTTTTTT

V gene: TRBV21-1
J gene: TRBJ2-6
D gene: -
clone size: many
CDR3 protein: CASSKRSRLLTRSGANVLTF
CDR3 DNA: TGTGCCAGCAGCAAACGTAGTAGGTTATTAACGCGCTCTGGGGCCAACGTCCTGACTTTC

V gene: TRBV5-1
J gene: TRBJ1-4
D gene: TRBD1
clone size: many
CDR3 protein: CASTRSGGAEGEKLFF
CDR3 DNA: TGCGCCAGCACCCGATCAGGGGGCGCAGAAGGCGAAAAACTGTTTTTT

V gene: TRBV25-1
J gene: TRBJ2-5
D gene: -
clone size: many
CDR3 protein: CASSEQGGGAQETQYF
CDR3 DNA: TGTGCCAGCAGTGAACAAGGAGGGGGTGCCCAAGAGACCCAGTACTTC

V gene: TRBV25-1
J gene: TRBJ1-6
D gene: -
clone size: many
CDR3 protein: CASSDSGNSPLHF
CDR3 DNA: TGTGCCAGCAGTGATTCAGGAAATTCACCCCTCCACTTT

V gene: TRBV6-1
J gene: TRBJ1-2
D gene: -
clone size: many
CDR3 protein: CASSPGPGGYTF
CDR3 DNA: TGTGCCAGCAGTCCGGGCCCTGGAGGCTACACCTTC

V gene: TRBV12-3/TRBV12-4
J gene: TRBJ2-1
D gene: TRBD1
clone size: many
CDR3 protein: CASSLNRGDYNEQFF
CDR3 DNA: TGTGCCAGCAGTTTAAACAGGGGGGACTACAATGAGCAGTTCTTC

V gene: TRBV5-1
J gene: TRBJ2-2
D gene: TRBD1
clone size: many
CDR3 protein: CASSLEPGTGGAGELFF
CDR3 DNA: TGCGCCAGCAGCTTGGAACCGGGGACAGGGGGGGCCGGGGAGCTGTTTTTT

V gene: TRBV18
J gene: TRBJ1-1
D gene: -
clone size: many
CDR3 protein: CASSPPGPHFEQF
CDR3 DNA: TGTGCCAGCTCACCGCCCGGGCCCCACTTCGAGCAATTT

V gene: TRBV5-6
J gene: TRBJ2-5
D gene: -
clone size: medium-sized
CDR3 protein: CASSLGQQETQYF
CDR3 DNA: TGTGCCAGCAGCTTGGGACAGCAAGAGACCCAGTACTTC

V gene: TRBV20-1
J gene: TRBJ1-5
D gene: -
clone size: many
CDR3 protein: CSARGGGNQPQHF
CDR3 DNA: TGCAGTGCTAGAGGGGGGGGCAATCAGCCCCAGCATTTT

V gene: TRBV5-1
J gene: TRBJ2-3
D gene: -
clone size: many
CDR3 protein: CASSIEGADTQYF
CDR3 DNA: TGCGCCAGCAGCATCGAAGGCGCAGATACGCAGTATTTT

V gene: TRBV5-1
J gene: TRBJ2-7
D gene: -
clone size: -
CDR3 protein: CARNLVQDRYEQYF
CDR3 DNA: TGCGCCAGAAACTTGGTCCAGGACCGCTACGAGCAGTACTTC

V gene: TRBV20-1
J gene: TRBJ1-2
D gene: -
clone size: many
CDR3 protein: CSASRDWNYGYTF
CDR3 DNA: TGCAGTGCTTCCAGGGATTGGAACTATGGCTACACCTTC

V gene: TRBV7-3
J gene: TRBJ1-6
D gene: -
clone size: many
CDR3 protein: CASSLGGGYSPLHF
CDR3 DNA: TGTGCCAGCAGCTTAGGAGGGGGGTATTCACCCCTCCACTTT

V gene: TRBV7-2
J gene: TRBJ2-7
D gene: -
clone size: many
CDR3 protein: CASSLAGVSYEQYF
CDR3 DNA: TGTGCCAGCAGCTTAGCGGGGGTGTCCTACGAGCAGTACTTC

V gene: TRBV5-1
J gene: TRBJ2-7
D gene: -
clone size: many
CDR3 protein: CASSWFGQTSYEQYF
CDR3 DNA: TGCGCCAGCAGCTGGTTTGGACAGACGTCCTACGAGCAGTACTTC